The rows below give T cell receptor beta chains drawn from one sample of a study of T cell repertoires in cytomegalovirus infection. TCRdb re-called the reads through MiXCR, storing one row per CDR3 protein. Counted here are 310,000 or so distinct CDR3 sequences, 25% occurring once; the ten biggest clones make up over 11%. The sequenced material came from PBMCs. All receptors derive from a human donor in good health (CMV status not recorded). Some clones in this sample may be carry-over from other donors' samples. The CDR3 runs from the conserved cysteine through the conserved F or W. A D gene is named only where the DNA matches it firmly. Not every row has a clone size; where given, it reads once, few, many or a size class.

TRBV28	.	13	TRBJ1-5	.	TGTGCCAGCAGTTATCAAGGGGGAAGGCCCCAGCATTTT	CASSYQGGRPQHF
TRBV28	.	15	TRBJ2-7	TRBD1	TGTGCCAGCAGTTTAATGGGCAGGGGGCTCTTCGAGCAGTACTTC	CASSLMGRGLFEQYF
TRBV10-2	.	14	TRBJ2-1	TRBD1	TGCGCCAGCAAGGGACAGGGCAAATACAATGAGCAGTTCTTC	CASKGQGKYNEQFF
TRBV29-1	.	10	TRBJ2-5	.	TGCAGCGTTGGGTCGGGGACCCAGTACTTC	CSVGSGTQYF
TRBV20-1	few	13	TRBJ1-1	.	TGCAGTGCTAGCAAACCAAGGGACACTGAAGCTTTCTTT	CSASKPRDTEAFF
TRBV24-1	few	16	TRBJ2-1	.	TGTGCCACCAGTAGGTTTTCTCGGACTTGGGACAATGAGCAGTTCTTC	CATSRFSRTWDNEQFF
TRBV11-2	few	13	TRBJ2-7	.	TGTGCCAGCAGCCCGGACACCTCCTACGAGCAGTACTTC	CASSPDTSYEQYF
TRBV12-3/TRBV12-4	.	12	TRBJ2-7	TRBD1	TGTGCCAGCGGGACAGGGTTTTACGAGCAGTACTTC	CASGTGFYEQYF
TRBV6-2/TRBV6-3	few	11	TRBJ1-1	.	TGTGCCAGCAGAAACCGTCATCAAGCTTTCTTT	CASRNRHQAFF
TRBV29-1	many	14	TRBJ1-3	TRBD1	TGCAGCGTCCTGACAGGGGGTACTGGAAACACCATATATTTT	CSVLTGGTGNTIYF
TRBV7-2	.	12	TRBJ2-1	.	TGTGCCAGCAGCCGACCGTACAATGAGCAGTTCTTC	CASSRPYNEQFF